A selection of T cell receptor beta chains follows, all from one sample in a study of T cells generated in artificial thymic organoids. A single record per CDR3 protein comes from TCRdb applying MiXCR to the 5' RACE reads. The sample records 8,000 or so distinct CDR3 sequences, around 17% being singletons. The sequencing sample was made of naive CD8+ T cells from the thymus. The receptor set was obtained from a human donor who gave cord blood stem cells for thymic organoid culture, a cardiac surgery patient who gave postnatal thymus, or a blood donor (not recorded which). The CDR3 runs from the conserved cysteine through the conserved F or W. Each record gives: clone size, D gene, V gene, CDR3 protein. D genes are given only for firm matches. The listing skips clone size in some rows; elsewhere it reads once, few, many or a size class.

medium-sized,NA,TRBV3-1,CASSQGSLHNEQFF
NA,TRBD1,TRBV20-1,CSANKRGLDYGYTF
medium-sized,NA,TRBV12-5,CASAGEKLFF
medium-sized,NA,TRBV7-3,CASSQTGGTEAFF
NA,NA,TRBV27,CVSSLFSYSKQPQHF
NA,TRBD1,TRBV29-1,CSVEGSSGGEETQYF
medium-sized,NA,TRBV27,CASSLVGPEGFGYGYTF
many,NA,TRBV30,CAWSEGPSNQPQHF
many,NA,TRBV4-1,CASSQGRDIPSSDTQYF
many,NA,TRBV18,CASSPRTETDTQYF
medium-sized,NA,TRBV7-7,CASSLVVGADDGTLNTEAFF
medium-sized,NA,TRBV11-2,CASSLHGSLDNTQYF
many,TRBD1,TRBV7-9,CASSFRDRGVGELFF
many,TRBD1,TRBV4-1,CASSPPGTGGYEQYF
many,TRBD1,TRBV7-9,CASSLGTGESYNEQFF
medium-sized,NA,TRBV11-2,CASSLSHEQFF
medium-sized,NA,TRBV4-1,CASSQEGPGKDQPQHF
medium-sized,NA,TRBV6-5,CASSYASSVEQFF
medium-sized,NA,TRBV7-9,CASSLIGENTGELFF
NA,TRBD2,TRBV20-1,CSARLPLAVPYNEQFF
NA,TRBD1,TRBV12-3/TRBV12-4,CASSLRDRVTDTQYF
medium-sized,TRBD1,TRBV27,CASSLLGTGMNTEAFF
medium-sized,NA,TRBV29-1,CSVGQVRTDTQYF
NA,NA,TRBV29-1,CSVDGRRGNEQFF
medium-sized,TRBD2,TRBV4-1,CASSVAGTYEQYF
medium-sized,NA,TRBV6-1,CASSPTGYPTDTQYF
medium-sized,NA,TRBV4-3,CASSQDNGGSAVDGELFF
many,TRBD2,TRBV7-7,CASSSSGGAADEQFF
medium-sized,NA,TRBV2,CASRETDPNSPLHF
many,NA,TRBV27,CASSLYVSTDTQYF
medium-sized,NA,TRBV28,CASSLRGVGGRLWDEQFF
NA,NA,TRBV11-2,CASSFFGNTEAFF
medium-sized,TRBD2,TRBV4-2,CASRGRNPAGGSSEQFF
medium-sized,NA,TRBV20-1,CSASRQNHYNEQFF
few,NA,TRBV4-1,CASSQEMTEKLFF
medium-sized,NA,TRBV20-1,CSARDFELGRLNTEAFF
few,NA,TRBV29-1,CSVEGVGGLYEQYF
NA,TRBD1,TRBV12-5,CASGTPTGEGNTEAFF
medium-sized,NA,TRBV5-6,CASSPGGGHNEQYF
medium-sized,NA,TRBV15,CATTMTGALTDTQYF
medium-sized,NA,TRBV27,CASSLLGESSYEQYF
many,NA,TRBV6-1,CASSDQGLQETQYF
medium-sized,NA,TRBV4-1,CASSQPGGLTEAFF
medium-sized,TRBD2,TRBV20-1,CSARREVPYEQYF
medium-sized,NA,TRBV7-9,CASSLGGVYNEQFF
medium-sized,NA,TRBV12-3/TRBV12-4,CASSPFKVGEKLFF
medium-sized,NA,TRBV15,CAVGHDNSPLHF
medium-sized,TRBD2,TRBV6-1,CASSTPRGWETQYF
many,TRBD1,TRBV19,CASSIPGGWQPQHF
medium-sized,NA,TRBV12-3/TRBV12-4,CASSFTNSPLHF
medium-sized,TRBD2,TRBV7-2,CASSPSYSGTEQYF
many,NA,TRBV5-4,CASSRRDWGEQFF
NA,NA,TRBV20-1,CSARRPNFYNEQFF
once,TRBD1,TRBV13,CASNLGPGQGPTGELFF
medium-sized,NA,TRBV29-1,CSVGGATKNIQYF
many,NA,TRBV5-4,CASSYGTPGNTIYF
medium-sized,NA,TRBV4-1,CASSQDRVFGELFF